Below are 17 T cell receptor beta chains sequenced from a single sample in a study of Graves' ophthalmopathy and Graves' hyperthyroidism. Investigators amplified TCR beta CDR3 regions from RNA transcripts. First-round RT-PCR with HTBI primers preceded a second-round multiplex PCR. Via MiXCR, TCRdb re-called the multiplex PCR reads, giving one row per CDR3 protein. Here the sample spans over a million distinct CDR3 sequences, approximately 35% being singletons. Material: peripheral blood or thyroid tissue (not recorded which). These receptors were collected from an adult man with Graves' hyperthyroidism.

As to this clonotype: A much larger clone lies one base from this, so it may be a read error. The rearrangement joins TRBV5-6 to TRBJ1-6; D gene ambiguous. Germline CDR1 SGHDT, CDR2 YYEEEE. This CDR3 region has 12 residues. V dropped 5 bases and J dropped 12 bases, with 12 bases sitting between them. This chain's CDR3 is CASRSEHLPLHF. In DNA, the CDR3 is TGTGCCAGCAGATCTGAGCATTTACCCCTCCACTTT.

Regarding this clonotype: This may arise from a read error, as a much more abundant clone is one base away. This rearrangement joins TRBV10-3 to TRBJ2-7, with D tentatively TRBD1 or TRBD2 (6 bases each). Germline CDR1 ENHRY, CDR2 SYGVKD. Trimming took 10 bases from V and 7 from J, leaving 11 bases between them. The CDR3 is 10 residues long. As DNA, the CDR3 is TGTGCCACCAAGGGGGGAGAGCAGTACTTC. It translates to CATKGGEQYF.

This clonotype showed up just a few times. Relative to the germline gene, one junction end is altered; a read error may explain this. V usage is TRBV10-3 and J usage is TRBJ1-3; no firm D call. Germline values: CDR1 ENHRY, CDR2 SYGVKD. CDR3 length: 13 amino acids. The CDR3 coding sequence is TGTGCCAGCAGTGAACCCCCGGGAAACACCATATATTTT. Its protein is CASSEPPGNTIYF.

This chain joins TRBV12-3 or TRBV12-4 and TRBJ2-7; TRBD2 matches at 9 bases. The CDR3 consists of 17 residues. The trim removed 3 bases at V and 4 bases at J, leaving 13 bases unmatched. The CDR3 loop reads CASSFMASGKSRYEQYF. The CDR3 nucleotides read TGTGCCAGCAGTTTTATGGCTAGCGGGAAGAGTAGATACGAGCAGTACTTC.

This clonotype was seen at least ten times. The chain combines TRBV20-1 with TRBJ2-7, with 10 bases identical to TRBD2. Germline V lookup: CDR1 DFQATT, CDR2 SNEGSKA (reference sequence). This CDR3 has 14 amino acids. V was pared by 5 bases and J by 7 bases, with 11 bases of the junction left unmatched. CDR3 in DNA: TGCAGTGCTTCCCGTGAAGCGGGGGGGAAAGAGCAGTACTTC. Residues: CSASREAGGKEQYF.

This clonotype appeared many times. The chain is built from TRBV12-3 or TRBV12-4 and TRBJ1-1, with D maybe TRBD1 (5 bases). This CDR3 is built from 14 residues. Trimming pared 7 bases from V and 3 bases from J, leaving 15 bases between. The CDR3 region is CASNLAGGDTEAFF. CDR3 in DNA: TGTGCCAGCAACCTGGCTGGAGGGGACACTGAAGCTTTCTTT.

This clonotype was picked up many times. The chain recombines TRBV11-2 with TRBJ2-6; 9 bases map to TRBD1. CDR1 and CDR2 (germline): SGHAT, FQNNGV. The junction had 2 bases not matched to a gene; V was cut back by 4 bases and J by 10 bases. CDR3 length: 13 residues. CDR3 nucleotides: TGTGCCAGCAGCTCGGGACAGGGTAACGTCCTGACTTTC. Translation: CASSSGQGNVLTF.

This clonotype was detected ten times or more. This chain links TRBV28 with TRBJ1-2, with 7 bases that match TRBD1. The CDR3 loop spans 13 amino acids. Germline lookup yields CDR1 MDHEN and CDR2 SYDVKM. J was trimmed by 6 bases and V by 4 bases; bases with no gene match: 5. CDR3 nucleotides: TGTGCCAGCAGTTCCGGGACAGCAAATGGCTACACCTTC. This sequence encodes CASSSGTANGYTF.

Only a few counts were recorded for this clonotype. This chain connects TRBV15 to TRBJ2-5; D is possibly TRBD1 (5 bases). The CDR3 totals 12 residues. Germline V gives CDR1 LNHNV, CDR2 YYDKDF (reference sequence). V gave up 5 bases and J gave up 5 bases, with 9 bases separating them. DNA of the CDR3: TGTGCCACCAGCGGAGCAGGGGAGACCCAGTACTTC. As protein: CATSGAGETQYF.

This clonotype was seen many times. The chain uses TRBV7-9 and TRBJ1-1, with TRBD1 matching over 7 bases. Germline V gives CDR1 SEHNR, CDR2 FQNEAQ (reference sequence). Trimming removed 4 bases from V and 7 bases from J; junction bases left unmatched: 3. This CDR3 has 12 amino acids. CDR3 in amino acids: CASSSGGDEAFF. CDR3 coding DNA: TGTGCCAGCAGCTCAGGGGGGGATGAAGCTTTCTTT.

This clonotype was recorded only once. The chain uses TRBV7-6 and TRBJ1-5; D not certain. The V end was cut by 1 base, the J end by 11 bases, with 18 bases between. CDR3 length: 15 amino acids. CDR1 is SGHVS and CDR2 is FNYEAQ in the germline V gene. Written as DNA, the CDR3 is TGTGCCAGCAGCTTAGGAGAGCGGGGTTGGGAGACCCAGCATTTT. This gives the protein CASSLGERGWETQHF. The whole variable domain, remainder taken from reference TRBV7-6 and TRBJ1-5, is GAGVSQSPRYKVTKRGQDVALRCDPISGHVSLYWYRQALGQGPEFLTYFNYEAQQDKSGLPNDRFSAERPEGSISTLTIQRTEQRDSAMYRCASSLGERGWETQHFGDGTRLSIL.

The gene calls are TRBV6-5 and TRBJ2-6; 7 bases are shared with TRBD1. Trimming at V came to 6 bases and at J to 1 base, leaving 15 bases not matched to a gene. Germline values: CDR1 MNHEY, CDR2 SVGAGI. The CDR3 is made up of 19 amino acids. This chain's CDR3 is CASSRGTVRESSGANVLTF. The CDR3 nucleotides are TGTGCCAGCAGCCGAGGGACAGTACGAGAATCTTCTGGGGCCAACGTCCTGACTTTC.

Ten or more counts support this clonotype. The chain has TRBV20-1 and TRBJ1-1; D is ambiguous. CDR3 length: 17 residues. V lost 1 base to trimming and J lost 0 bases, with 18 bases between them. In germline, CDR1 is DFQATT, CDR2 SNEGSKA (reference sequence). CDR3 sequence (DNA): TGCAGTGCTAGAGTACGTGTATGGAGTGGACTGAACACTGAAGCTTTCTTT. It specifies CSARVRVWSGLNTEAFF.

The chain couples TRBV6-4 to TRBJ2-5, with a weak D call TRBD1 (6 bases). Germline CDR1 and CDR2: MRHNA and SNTAGT. V shed 5 bases and J shed 9 bases, with 19 bases lying between them. This CDR3 comprises 14 residues. CDR3 DNA: TGTGCCAGCAGTCAGCAGACAGGCACCGCGCCCCAGTACTTC. Protein: CASSQQTGTAPQYF.

DNA of the CDR3: TGTGCCAGCAGCTATCAGGGGAGGCGAGGAAAACTGTTTTTT. Translating gives CASSYQGRRGKLFF. The rearrangement joins TRBV5-4 to TRBJ1-4, with D maybe TRBD1 (6 bases). The CDR3 covers 14 residues. Trimming pared 3 bases from V and 10 bases from J, leaving 16 bases between. Germline V gene data show CDR1 as SGHNT and CDR2 as YYREEE (reference sequence).

This clonotype was seen only a few times. V is TRBV30 and J is TRBJ1-5; D uncertain. V lost 1 base, J lost 7 bases, and 17 bases lay in between. The germline V gene has CDR1 GTSNPN and CDR2 SVGIG (reference sequence). The CDR3 length is 15 residues. The CDR3 nucleotides are TGTGCCTGGAGTGCGGGCGGAGGCCGTGAGCAGCCCCAGCATTTT. Translating it yields CAWSAGGGREQPQHF.

This clonotype was recorded many times. The CDR3 coding sequence is TGCAGCGTTGAAGCAGCGGGGAGGGGAGAGACCCAGTACTTC. Its protein is CSVEAAGRGETQYF. The rearrangement joins TRBV29-1 to TRBJ2-5; 7 bases match TRBD2. With 1 base clipped from V and 4 bases from J, the junction kept 6 bases outside the gene matches. Germline loops: CDR1 SQVTM, CDR2 ANQGSEA. CDR3 length equals 14 residues.